This passage covers 14 T cell receptor beta chains from one sample sequenced in a study of blood T cell repertoires in COVID-19. The table came from immunoSEQ multiplex PCR; TCRdb's copy has only in-frame clones and leaves some out. The data hold 150,000 to 200,000 clones, with more than 75% observed a single time. The sample comprised PBMCs or T cells enriched from blood (not recorded which). The source of these receptors is a middle-aged man who had recovered from COVID-19.

This chain connects TRBV11-2 to TRBJ2-1, with D maybe TRBD1 (5 bases). CDR1 is SGHAT, CDR2 FQNNGV, per germline. V was trimmed by 5 bases and J by 6 bases, leaving 23 bases between them. The CDR3 totals 17 residues. This chain's CDR3 is CASSHTTGARTGNEQFF. The CDR3 DNA is TGTGCCAGCAGCCACACCACTGGGGCAAGAACGGGCAATGAGCAGTTCTTC.

The V call is TRBV3-1 (or the pseudogene TRBV3-2), the J call TRBJ2-1; 12 positions match TRBD2. After removal of 6 bases from V and 7 bases from J, the junction contained 7 bases not matched to a gene. Germline V gene lookup returns CDR1 LGHDT and CDR2 YNNKEL (reference sequence). CDR3 size: 15 residues. CDR3 DNA sequence: TGTGCCAGCAGATCTAGCGGGGGGGCTTGGAATGAGCAGTTCTTC. This sequence encodes CASRSSGGAWNEQFF.

This chain links TRBV30 with TRBJ1-2; maybe TRBD1 (5 bases). Germline loops: CDR1 GTSNPN, CDR2 SVGIG (reference sequence). CDR3 length: 17 residues. Trimming cost V 0 bases and J 7 bases, with 24 bases left between them. CDR3 sequence reads: CAWSVPWSGLGLGGYTF. CDR3 DNA: TGTGCCTGGAGTGTACCGTGGTCCGGTCTGGGACTCGGTGGCTACACCTTC. Full variable domain (rest looked up from reference TRBV30 and TRBJ1-2): SQTIHQWPATLVQPVGSPLSLECTVEGTSNPNLYWYRQAAGRGLQLLFYSVGIGQISSEVPQNLSASRPQDRQFILSSKKLLLSDSGFYLCAWSVPWSGLGLGGYTFGSGTRLTVV.

The chain employs TRBV6-5 and TRBJ2-7; TRBD2 aligns across 9 bases. Per the germline V gene, CDR1 is MNHEY and CDR2 is SVGAGI. V shed 10 bases, J shed 4 bases, and the junction held 14 bases outside the gene matches. The CDR3 consists of 15 residues. The CDR3 DNA is TGTGCCACCTCCCCGTTCGGCGGGGGGGCATACGAGCAGTACTTC. It yields the protein CATSPFGGGAYEQYF.

This chain links TRBV19 with TRBJ2-7; TRBD1 agrees at 8 bases. The CDR3 has 16 amino acids. Looked up from germline, CDR1 is LNHDA and CDR2 is SQIVND (reference sequence). V gave up 4 bases and J gave up 3 bases; unmatched junction bases: 11. CDR3: CASSNRVDRELYEQYF. DNA for the CDR3: TGTGCCAGTAGTAATCGGGTGGACAGGGAACTCTACGAGCAGTACTTC.

The V gene is TRBV19, the J gene TRBJ1-2; D is unresolved. Germline loops: CDR1 LNHDA, CDR2 SQIVND (reference sequence). This CDR3 region has 12 residues. The V end was cut by 7 bases, the J end by 4 bases, with 10 bases between. In DNA form, the CDR3 reads TGTGCCAGTAAAACATTAAGCTATGGCTACACCTTC. Translation: CASKTLSYGYTF. The full variable domain, completed using reference TRBV19 and TRBJ1-2, is DGGITQSPKYLFRKEGQNVTLSCEQNLNHDAMYWYRQDPGQGLRLIYYSQIVNDFQKGDIAEGYSVSREKKESFPLTVTSAQKNPTAFYLCASKTLSYGYTFGSGTRLTVV.

The V call is TRBV5-1, the J call TRBJ1-5; 8 bases line up with TRBD1. The CDR3 runs to 13 residues. Trimming removed 5 bases from V and 7 bases from J; junction bases left unmatched: 5. CDR1 is SGHRS, CDR2 YFSETQ, per germline. CDR3 sequence reads: CASSAGGGQPQHF. The CDR3 DNA reads TGCGCCAGCAGTGCAGGGGGCGGACAGCCCCAGCATTTT.

The CDR3 DNA is TGTGCCTGGAGGGCCTTTCGCGGGGGTCTTTCAGATACGCAGTATTTT. Amino acid sequence: CAWRAFRGGLSDTQYF. The chain recombines TRBV30 with TRBJ2-3; 7 bases are a match to TRBD2. The CDR3 runs to 16 residues. The germline gives CDR1 GTSNPN, CDR2 SVGIG (reference sequence). V lost 3 bases to trimming and J lost 4 bases; unmatched junction nucleotides: 13.

This clone showed up just a few times. V is TRBV7-3 and J is TRBJ2-3; tentatively, D is TRBD1 (6 bases). Looked up from germline, CDR1 is SGHTA and CDR2 is FQGTGA. CDR3 length: 15 residues. The ends were cut back, 5 bases at V and 2 bases at J, with 14 bases in the middle. CDR3 bases: TGTGCCAGCAGCCTACAGGGCGCCGACACAGATACGCAGTATTTT. Its translation: CASSLQGADTDTQYF.

This chain uses TRBV5-1 with TRBJ1-1, with D possibly TRBD1 on 6 matching bases. V was pared by 0 bases and J by 11 bases, with 11 bases between. CDR3 length: 12 amino acids. Germline V gene lookup returns CDR1 SGHRS and CDR2 YFSETQ. The CDR3 DNA follows: TGCGCCAGCAGCTTGGAAGGGGGAAAGGCTTTCTTT. The encoded protein is CASSLEGGKAFF.

With regard to this clone: This could be a read error, since a much larger clone is one nucleotide away. The chain employs TRBV27 and TRBJ2-3; 9 positions match TRBD2. Looked up from germline, CDR1 is MNHEY and CDR2 is SMNVEV (reference sequence). The CDR3 runs 15 residues. V trimming: 5 bases; J trimming: 0 bases; junction bases outside the gene matches: 3. This CDR3 is CASSELAGSTDTQYF. The CDR3, as DNA: TGTGCCAGCAGTGAGCTAGCGGGGAGCACAGATACGCAGTATTTT.

The CDR3 is CASSLAGTGGNQPQHF. As DNA, the CDR3 is TGTGCCAGCAGCTTAGCTGGCACGGGAGGGAATCAGCCCCAGCATTTT. This chain uses TRBV7-6 with TRBJ1-5; D unresolved. The CDR3 runs to 16 residues. Trimming left V 0 bases short and J 4 bases short, with 13 bases between. The germline V gene encodes CDR1 SGHVS and CDR2 FNYEAQ.

The chain uses TRBV9 and TRBJ2-3, with D maybe TRBD1 (5 bases). Germline CDR1 SGDLS, CDR2 YYNGEE. This CDR3 contains 16 residues. Trimming took off 0 bases at V and 0 bases at J, with 11 bases between the two ends. The CDR3: CASSVEGLSSTDTQYF. The CDR3 bases are TGTGCCAGCAGCGTAGAGGGGCTGTCTAGCACAGATACGCAGTATTTT.

This clone appeared a few times. The J gene is TRBJ1-2, the V gene TRBV19; D unresolved. V dropped 2 bases and J dropped 4 bases, with 8 bases sitting between them. Germline V gene lookup returns CDR1 LNHDA and CDR2 SQIVND (reference sequence). This CDR3 contains 13 residues. The CDR3 loop reads CASSITYSYGYTF. CDR3 nucleotide sequence: TGTGCCAGTAGTATAACTTATAGCTATGGCTACACCTTC.